The rows below give T cell receptor beta chains drawn from one sample of a study of control samples from healthy donors and cancer patients. TCRdb's table, derived via immunoSEQ multiplex PCR, lists solely in-frame clones and lacks some. Of 65,000 to 80,000 clones in the sample, around 90% are singletons; the top ten hold roughly 8.9%. Source material: PBMCs. All receptors come from a woman in her 50s with colorectal cancer. CDR3s include the opening cysteine and the closing phenylalanine or tryptophan.

CDR3,J,V
CASSLLAGVATDTQYF,TRBJ2-3,TRBV5-6
CASSEEPSGGARTAKNIQYF,TRBJ2-4,TRBV6-1
CASSWPTGDTGELFF,TRBJ2-2,TRBV5-1
CASTPSGTSGGAGLSDTQYF,TRBJ2-3,TRBV6-2/TRBV6-3
CASSERGGNSPLHF,TRBJ1-6,TRBV10-2
CATSLYSGANVLTF,TRBJ2-6,TRBV19
CSAGADTQYF,TRBJ2-3,TRBV20-1
CAFGAGLRQPQHF,TRBJ1-5,TRBV30
CACWTTEAFF,TRBJ1-1,TRBV30
CASSVQTGTVDEKLFF,TRBJ1-4,TRBV6-1
CASSSGQDSNYGYTF,TRBJ1-2,TRBV5-1
CASSGTPMGETQYF,TRBJ2-5,TRBV5-1
CASRAAPTGTTNEKLFF,TRBJ1-4,TRBV5-1
CASSLEGNTIYF,TRBJ1-3,TRBV5-5
CASNKPTVFYGYTF,TRBJ1-2,TRBV28
CASSFGWLAGGWGTDTQYF,TRBJ2-3,TRBV7-2
CSASDSTEAFF,TRBJ1-1,TRBV29-1
CASSPGHSTDTQYF,TRBJ2-3,TRBV7-2
CATSDFIGRGPNTDTQYF,TRBJ2-3,TRBV24-1
CASSYRLAGDTQYF,TRBJ2-3,TRBV6-6
CASSNQFGMGNQPQHF,TRBJ1-5,TRBV19
CASSPLSAGDYNEQFF,TRBJ2-1,TRBV18
CTSSLGTDDQPQHF,TRBJ1-5,TRBV3-1/TRBV3-2
CASTGGEIANYGYTF,TRBJ1-2,TRBV2
CASSLSRGYNSPLHF,TRBJ1-6,TRBV11-1
CASSFRAITDTQYF,TRBJ2-3,TRBV5-6
CASSQSGTSGNTGELFF,TRBJ2-2,TRBV23-1
CASSIGEGARAFF,TRBJ1-1,TRBV19
CATSRDTDTQYF,TRBJ2-3,TRBV15
CASSLSGIVNGELFF,TRBJ2-2,TRBV5-1
CASRSPKGSGYTF,TRBJ1-2,TRBV12-2
CASTKPLGREDYGYTF,TRBJ1-2,TRBV2
CASSLARGWNTEAFF,TRBJ1-1,TRBV7-9
CASSEGLAGGQSETQYF,TRBJ2-5,TRBV2
CASSDRGLSQPQHF,TRBJ1-5,TRBV2
CASSPRTSTDTQYF,TRBJ2-3,TRBV19
CASSVDRASYTF,TRBJ1-2,TRBV9
CASSDRGKDTEAFF,TRBJ1-1,TRBV6-2/TRBV6-3
CASSPGRQGYQPQHF,TRBJ1-5,TRBV27
CASRRDPQNTEAFF,TRBJ1-1,TRBV28
CASSLNPAYTGELFF,TRBJ2-2,TRBV27
CATSGYPYNEQFF,TRBJ2-1,TRBV15
CASSPTGTSGQPQHF,TRBJ1-5,TRBV6-2/TRBV6-3
CASSLTSGGAETQYF,TRBJ2-5,TRBV6-2/TRBV6-3
CASSLEGGNTEAFF,TRBJ1-1,TRBV7-9